A selection of T cell receptor beta chains follows, all from one sample in a study of blood T cell repertoires in COVID-19. The method was immunoSEQ multiplex PCR; TCRdb's version includes in-frame clones alone and lacks a portion of them. The sample has 200,000 to 300,000 clones, 84% seen once; the top ten hold around 2.4%. The sequencing sample was made of peripheral blood. These receptors were obtained from a man between 40 and 49 years old who had recovered from COVID-19. Each CDR3 is given with its conserved first and last residue. The D gene is left open where the match is weak. Not every row has a clone size; where given, it reads once, few, many or a size class.

cdr3_nt: TGCGCCAGCAGGAAAAACACGGGACTAGCTAAGCGAGAGACCCAGTACTTC
cdr3_aa: CASRKNTGLAKRETQYF
v_call: TRBV10-1
j_call: TRBJ2-5
clone_size: .
d_call: TRBD2
cdr3_length: 17

cdr3_nt: TGTGCCAGCAGTTCCCGGAGGGGAGGTCAGCCCCAGCATTTT
cdr3_aa: CASSSRRGGQPQHF
v_call: TRBV27
j_call: TRBJ1-5
clone_size: .
d_call: .
cdr3_length: 14

cdr3_nt: TGTGCCAGCAGCGTAGGGGCAGGGGGAGCCAAAAACATTCAGTACTTC
cdr3_aa: CASSVGAGGAKNIQYF
v_call: TRBV9
j_call: TRBJ2-4
clone_size: .
d_call: TRBD1
cdr3_length: 16

cdr3_nt: TGTGCCAGCAGCTTAGGACAGGTTAATGAGCAGTTCTTC
cdr3_aa: CASSLGQVNEQFF
v_call: TRBV13
j_call: TRBJ2-1
clone_size: once
d_call: .
cdr3_length: 13

cdr3_nt: TGTGCCAGCAGCCCATGGGGACAGCAAGAGACCCAGTACTTC
cdr3_aa: CASSPWGQQETQYF
v_call: TRBV7-2
j_call: TRBJ2-5
clone_size: .
d_call: TRBD1
cdr3_length: 14

cdr3_nt: TGTGCCAGCAGCAATCATCACCCTACCCAGGGGGCGATCGAAGAGACCCAGTACTTC
cdr3_aa: CASSNHHPTQGAIEETQYF
v_call: TRBV6-2/TRBV6-3
j_call: TRBJ2-5
clone_size: .
d_call: TRBD1
cdr3_length: 19

cdr3_nt: TGTGCCAGCAGCTTAGGCCGTAGGGGGAACTATGGCTACACCTTC
cdr3_aa: CASSLGRRGNYGYTF
v_call: TRBV7-9
j_call: TRBJ1-2
clone_size: .
d_call: .
cdr3_length: 15

cdr3_nt: TGTGCCAGCAGACCTTACGGACAGGGGGCGACTGAAGCTTTCTTT
cdr3_aa: CASRPYGQGATEAFF
v_call: TRBV28
j_call: TRBJ1-1
clone_size: .
d_call: TRBD1
cdr3_length: 15

cdr3_nt: TGCGCCAGCAGCCACTCTCCGGGACAGGGAGAAGAGACCCAGTACTTC
cdr3_aa: CASSHSPGQGEETQYF
v_call: TRBV5-1
j_call: TRBJ2-5
clone_size: once
d_call: TRBD1
cdr3_length: 16

cdr3_nt: TGCGCCAGCAGCCAAGTGTGGCGGGGAAACACCGGGGAGCTGTTTTTT
cdr3_aa: CASSQVWRGNTGELFF
v_call: TRBV4-3
j_call: TRBJ2-2
clone_size: .
d_call: .
cdr3_length: 16

cdr3_nt: TGTGCCAGCAGTTTAGGCAGGGGGCTTAGGTACACTGAAGCTTTCTTT
cdr3_aa: CASSLGRGLRYTEAFF
v_call: TRBV27
j_call: TRBJ1-1
clone_size: .
d_call: TRBD1
cdr3_length: 16

cdr3_nt: TGTGCCAGCACCACAAGGCGGGAGGAGACCCAGTACTTC
cdr3_aa: CASTTRREETQYF
v_call: TRBV7-9
j_call: TRBJ2-5
clone_size: .
d_call: TRBD2
cdr3_length: 13

cdr3_nt: TGTGCCAGCAGTTCAAACCTTCGGGCAGATACGCAGTATTTT
cdr3_aa: CASSSNLRADTQYF
v_call: TRBV2
j_call: TRBJ2-3
clone_size: .
d_call: .
cdr3_length: 14

cdr3_nt: TGTGCCAGCAGCAAAGCACGTCGGGACAGGGGGCAGGAAGAAAAACTGTTTTTT
cdr3_aa: CASSKARRDRGQEEKLFF
v_call: TRBV21-1
j_call: TRBJ1-4
clone_size: few
d_call: .
cdr3_length: 18

cdr3_nt: TGTGCCAGCAGCCAGGGACAGGGTGGAAACACCATATATTTT
cdr3_aa: CASSQGQGGNTIYF
v_call: TRBV3-1/TRBV3-2
j_call: TRBJ1-3
clone_size: .
d_call: TRBD1
cdr3_length: 14

cdr3_nt: TGTGCCAGCAACCTTAAAACATTAGGCTACACCTTC
cdr3_aa: CASNLKTLGYTF
v_call: TRBV2
j_call: TRBJ1-2
clone_size: few
d_call: .
cdr3_length: 12

cdr3_nt: TGTGCCAGTAGTATTAGGACAGGGGGGGATGAGCAGTTCTTC
cdr3_aa: CASSIRTGGDEQFF
v_call: TRBV19
j_call: TRBJ2-1
clone_size: .
d_call: TRBD1
cdr3_length: 14

cdr3_nt: TGCGCCAGCAGCTTGGGACAGGGGGCATCCTACGAGCAGTACTTC
cdr3_aa: CASSLGQGASYEQYF
v_call: TRBV5-1
j_call: TRBJ2-7
clone_size: .
d_call: TRBD1
cdr3_length: 15

cdr3_nt: TGTGCCAGCAGCCAAGACGTAGCGGGAGGGGGGAGGACAGATACGCAGTATTTT
cdr3_aa: CASSQDVAGGGRTDTQYF
v_call: TRBV4-2
j_call: TRBJ2-3
clone_size: .
d_call: TRBD2
cdr3_length: 18

cdr3_nt: TGTGCCAGCTCCTTTGGGGGTGGGGGGAACCAGCCCCAGCATTTT
cdr3_aa: CASSFGGGGNQPQHF
v_call: TRBV7-8
j_call: TRBJ1-5
clone_size: .
d_call: .
cdr3_length: 15

cdr3_nt: TGTGCCAGCAGCTCACTTAGCGGGAGCACAGATACGCAGTATTTT
cdr3_aa: CASSSLSGSTDTQYF
v_call: TRBV25-1
j_call: TRBJ2-3
clone_size: few
d_call: TRBD2
cdr3_length: 15

cdr3_nt: TGTGCCAGCAGTTACGGTGGGGAGATCACTGGCTACACCTTC
cdr3_aa: CASSYGGEITGYTF
v_call: TRBV6-2/TRBV6-3
j_call: TRBJ1-2
clone_size: .
d_call: .
cdr3_length: 14

cdr3_nt: TGCGCCAGCAGCGCGGACAGGGTGAACACTGAAGCTTTCTTT
cdr3_aa: CASSADRVNTEAFF
v_call: TRBV4-1
j_call: TRBJ1-1
clone_size: once
d_call: TRBD1
cdr3_length: 14

cdr3_nt: TGTGCCACCACAGGGGTAGAGGGCACCGGGGAGCTGTTTTTT
cdr3_aa: CATTGVEGTGELFF
v_call: TRBV10-3
j_call: TRBJ2-2
clone_size: few
d_call: TRBD1
cdr3_length: 14

cdr3_nt: TGTGCCAGCCGACTCTGGACTAGCGGGGTTAGCAATGAGCAGTTCTTC
cdr3_aa: CASRLWTSGVSNEQFF
v_call: TRBV6-6
j_call: TRBJ2-1
clone_size: .
d_call: TRBD2
cdr3_length: 16

cdr3_nt: TGTGCCAGCAGTTTGCGACAGGGCTATGGCTACACCTTC
cdr3_aa: CASSLRQGYGYTF
v_call: TRBV5-8
j_call: TRBJ1-2
clone_size: few
d_call: TRBD1
cdr3_length: 13

cdr3_nt: TGCGCCAGCAGCCGGCTCGGGGGGCGCGGGGGTGAGCAGTTCTTC
cdr3_aa: CASSRLGGRGGEQFF
v_call: TRBV5-1
j_call: TRBJ2-1
clone_size: .
d_call: .
cdr3_length: 15

cdr3_nt: TGTGCCAGCACCAAAGAGGGGACAGGGAAAAATGAAAAACTGTTTTTT
cdr3_aa: CASTKEGTGKNEKLFF
v_call: TRBV7-9
j_call: TRBJ1-4
clone_size: .
d_call: TRBD1
cdr3_length: 16

cdr3_nt: TGTGCCAGCAGGAATCCAGGAGAGACCCAGTACTTC
cdr3_aa: CASRNPGETQYF
v_call: TRBV2
j_call: TRBJ2-5
clone_size: .
d_call: .
cdr3_length: 12

cdr3_nt: TGTGCCAGCAGATATAGCGGGGGACCCTACGAGCAGTACTTC
cdr3_aa: CASRYSGGPYEQYF
v_call: TRBV5-4
j_call: TRBJ2-7
clone_size: once
d_call: TRBD2
cdr3_length: 14

cdr3_nt: TGTGCCGCTCAAGGGGGCGCGAGAACTGAAGCTTTCTTT
cdr3_aa: CAAQGGARTEAFF
v_call: TRBV10-3
j_call: TRBJ1-1
clone_size: .
d_call: TRBD1
cdr3_length: 13

cdr3_nt: TGTGCCAGCAGCTTGCTCATCGGGGATTACAATCAGCCCCAGCATTTT
cdr3_aa: CASSLLIGDYNQPQHF
v_call: TRBV5-5
j_call: TRBJ1-5
clone_size: once
d_call: .
cdr3_length: 16

cdr3_nt: TGTGCCAGCAGCTCGCAGACGACTAGCGGGGTTACAGATACGCAGTATTTT
cdr3_aa: CASSSQTTSGVTDTQYF
v_call: TRBV5-8
j_call: TRBJ2-3
clone_size: once
d_call: TRBD2
cdr3_length: 17

cdr3_nt: TGCGCCAGCAGCCAAGATGTGGCGGAAGATAATTCACCCCTCCACTTT
cdr3_aa: CASSQDVAEDNSPLHF
v_call: TRBV4-1
j_call: TRBJ1-6
clone_size: .
d_call: .
cdr3_length: 16

cdr3_nt: TGCGCCAGCAGCCAATTGACAACCGGGACTAGCGGGTTATACAATGAGCAGTTCTTC
cdr3_aa: CASSQLTTGTSGLYNEQFF
v_call: TRBV4-3
j_call: TRBJ2-1
clone_size: few
d_call: TRBD2
cdr3_length: 19

cdr3_nt: TGTGCCAGCAGCACGGACAGTGGTTCACCCCTCCACTTT
cdr3_aa: CASSTDSGSPLHF
v_call: TRBV5-5
j_call: TRBJ1-6
clone_size: .
d_call: .
cdr3_length: 13

cdr3_nt: TGTGCCAGTAGTCCCATTGAGGGCCGATCCCACGAGCAGTACTTC
cdr3_aa: CASSPIEGRSHEQYF
v_call: TRBV19
j_call: TRBJ2-7
clone_size: once
d_call: .
cdr3_length: 15

cdr3_nt: TGTGCCAGCAACCCACACGGGGGAAATCAGCCCCAGCATTTT
cdr3_aa: CASNPHGGNQPQHF
v_call: TRBV27
j_call: TRBJ1-5
clone_size: .
d_call: .
cdr3_length: 14

cdr3_nt: TGTGCCAGCAGTTCAACCACCGGGACTAGCGGGAGGGCCCCTAAGAGGACCGGGGAGCTGTTTTTT
cdr3_aa: CASSSTTGTSGRAPKRTGELFF
v_call: TRBV27
j_call: TRBJ2-2
clone_size: once
d_call: TRBD2
cdr3_length: 22

cdr3_nt: TGTGCCAGTAGTATTCGCGGAAGCCTTGAAGCTTTCTTT
cdr3_aa: CASSIRGSLEAFF
v_call: TRBV19
j_call: TRBJ1-1
clone_size: .
d_call: .
cdr3_length: 13

cdr3_nt: TGTGCCAGTACCAAATCTAGCGGGAGGAATCAAGAGACCCAGTACTTC
cdr3_aa: CASTKSSGRNQETQYF
v_call: TRBV19
j_call: TRBJ2-5
clone_size: once
d_call: TRBD2
cdr3_length: 16

cdr3_nt: TGTGCCAGTAGGGGGACTGGAAAGGCTAATTCACCCCTCCACTTT
cdr3_aa: CASRGTGKANSPLHF
v_call: TRBV19
j_call: TRBJ1-6
clone_size: once
d_call: .
cdr3_length: 15

cdr3_nt: TGTGCCAGTAGTATGACACCGGATGAGCAGTTCTTC
cdr3_aa: CASSMTPDEQFF
v_call: TRBV19
j_call: TRBJ2-1
clone_size: .
d_call: .
cdr3_length: 12

cdr3_nt: TGTGCCAGCTCACCACCACGTAGCTCCTACGAGCAGTACTTC
cdr3_aa: CASSPPRSSYEQYF
v_call: TRBV18
j_call: TRBJ2-7
clone_size: .
d_call: .
cdr3_length: 14

cdr3_nt: TGTGCCAGCAGCTTGGTTGGGACTAGGGAGACCCAGTACTTC
cdr3_aa: CASSLVGTRETQYF
v_call: TRBV5-5
j_call: TRBJ2-5
clone_size: few
d_call: TRBD2
cdr3_length: 14

cdr3_nt: TGTGCCTGGGTACAGGGTTACACTGAAGCTTTCTTT
cdr3_aa: CAWVQGYTEAFF
v_call: TRBV30
j_call: TRBJ1-1
clone_size: .
d_call: .
cdr3_length: 12

cdr3_nt: TGTGCCAGCAGCCAAGTAGTATATGAGCAGTTCTTC
cdr3_aa: CASSQVVYEQFF
v_call: TRBV3-1/TRBV3-2
j_call: TRBJ2-1
clone_size: .
d_call: .
cdr3_length: 12

cdr3_nt: TGTGCCAGTAGCTTACAGGAATGGGGCTACACCTTC
cdr3_aa: CASSLQEWGYTF
v_call: TRBV19
j_call: TRBJ1-2
clone_size: once
d_call: .
cdr3_length: 12

cdr3_nt: TGCGCCAGCAGAGCCTTTACGGACACCGGGGAGCTGTTTTTT
cdr3_aa: CASRAFTDTGELFF
v_call: TRBV10-1
j_call: TRBJ2-2
clone_size: .
d_call: .
cdr3_length: 14

cdr3_nt: TGTGCCAGCAGCTCCTCGAGGGGACTCTCCTACGAGCAGTACTTC
cdr3_aa: CASSSSRGLSYEQYF
v_call: TRBV5-4
j_call: TRBJ2-7
clone_size: .
d_call: .
cdr3_length: 15

cdr3_nt: TGTGCCAGCAGTTACGCTGGTAGCGAGAGCAATGAGCAGTTCTTC
cdr3_aa: CASSYAGSESNEQFF
v_call: TRBV6-2/TRBV6-3
j_call: TRBJ2-1
clone_size: few
d_call: .
cdr3_length: 15

cdr3_nt: TGTGCCAGCAGCCCAGCAGGACAGGGAAGCACTGAAGCTTTCTTT
cdr3_aa: CASSPAGQGSTEAFF
v_call: TRBV7-2
j_call: TRBJ1-1
clone_size: .
d_call: TRBD1
cdr3_length: 15

cdr3_nt: TGTGCCAGCAGTTACTCTGGGGCAGTTGGCTACACCTTC
cdr3_aa: CASSYSGAVGYTF
v_call: TRBV6-2/TRBV6-3
j_call: TRBJ1-2
clone_size: .
d_call: .
cdr3_length: 13

cdr3_nt: TGTGCCAGCAGCTTAAATCAGGGTAGCAATCAGCCCCAGCATTTT
cdr3_aa: CASSLNQGSNQPQHF
v_call: TRBV7-9
j_call: TRBJ1-5
clone_size: .
d_call: .
cdr3_length: 15

cdr3_nt: TGTGCCAGTAGTATGAGGGGGGGCTATGGCTACACCTTC
cdr3_aa: CASSMRGGYGYTF
v_call: TRBV19
j_call: TRBJ1-2
clone_size: .
d_call: .
cdr3_length: 13

cdr3_nt: TGTGCCTGGAGTGAGGGACTAGCGGCTAGCGAGCAGTACTTC
cdr3_aa: CAWSEGLAASEQYF
v_call: TRBV30
j_call: TRBJ2-7
clone_size: .
d_call: TRBD2
cdr3_length: 14

cdr3_nt: TGTGCCAGCAGTCGACAGGGAGAAGCTTTCTTT
cdr3_aa: CASSRQGEAFF
v_call: TRBV6-2/TRBV6-3
j_call: TRBJ1-1
clone_size: .
d_call: TRBD1
cdr3_length: 11

cdr3_nt: TGTGCCAGCAGCTTTGGGGGGGCCATATACGAGCAGTACTTC
cdr3_aa: CASSFGGAIYEQYF
v_call: TRBV11-3
j_call: TRBJ2-7
clone_size: once
d_call: .
cdr3_length: 14

cdr3_nt: TGTGCCAGTAGTATAGAAGGGGCCAGCACAGATACGCAGTATTTT
cdr3_aa: CASSIEGASTDTQYF
v_call: TRBV19
j_call: TRBJ2-3
clone_size: .
d_call: .
cdr3_length: 15

cdr3_nt: TGCGCCAGCAGCCAGTACAGGGCGTGGCACTATGGCTACACCTTC
cdr3_aa: CASSQYRAWHYGYTF
v_call: TRBV4-3
j_call: TRBJ1-2
clone_size: few
d_call: .
cdr3_length: 15